This is a list of T cell receptor beta chains from one sample in a study of T cells after yellow fever vaccination. TCRdb ran MiXCR on the 5' RACE reads and lists one entry per CDR3 protein. The sample yields more than 95,000 distinct CDR3 sequences, about 8.2% seen once. The sequenced sample was CD8+ T cells sorted from PBMCs, obtained on the day of the yellow fever booster vaccination. All receptors derive from a man aged 18 to 30 who received the YFV17D yellow fever vaccine. CDR3s include the opening cysteine and the closing phenylalanine or tryptophan. Size values are once, few and many counts, or a class for expanded clones, and some rows have none.

abundance,v_gene,j_gene,len,CDR3aa
few,TRBV12-3/TRBV12-4,TRBJ1-1,16,CASSYSVGRGRTEAFF
NA,TRBV5-4,TRBJ2-7,15,CASSLAGLAPYEQYF
NA,TRBV5-6,TRBJ2-5,15,CASRRPSGEEETQYF
many,TRBV5-1,TRBJ2-1,16,CASSLAEGQLGNEQFF
NA,TRBV5-5,TRBJ2-5,14,CASSFRGNQETQYF
NA,TRBV27,TRBJ1-2,18,CASSFNGLDYDRTYGYTF
few,TRBV7-9,TRBJ2-7,13,CASSGRVSYEQYF
many,TRBV29-1,TRBJ1-1,10,CSAEGTEAFF
NA,TRBV6-5,TRBJ2-7,15,CASSYRTDATYEQYF
few,TRBV7-8,TRBJ1-5,16,CASSDQGRYSNQPQHF
many,TRBV4-2,TRBJ2-1,14,CASSQGRADNEQFF
many,TRBV29-1,TRBJ2-2,15,CSVGLGTANTGELFF
many,TRBV29-1,TRBJ1-5,13,CSGSDGSNQPQHF
few,TRBV15,TRBJ2-3,14,CATSGGTGTDTQYF
NA,TRBV6-5,TRBJ1-2,15,CASSPNTGRIGGYTF
NA,TRBV4-2,TRBJ2-6,17,CASSPTGESSGANVLTF
NA,TRBV11-2,TRBJ2-5,17,CASSTSAGGGGQETQYF
many,TRBV7-6,TRBJ2-2,15,CASSLATANTGELFF
few,TRBV9,TRBJ2-3,15,CASSPDPNPRDTQYF
few,TRBV9,TRBJ2-3,17,CASSALAGLGLTDTQYF
NA,TRBV7-2,TRBJ2-5,17,CASSLLLAGGLGETQYF
few,TRBV12-3/TRBV12-4,TRBJ2-5,15,CASSNPAEYQETQYF
many,TRBV29-1,TRBJ2-1,13,CSAGQSTYNEQFF
many,TRBV4-3,TRBJ1-1,17,CASSHTPGAVLNTEAFF
many,TRBV6-5,TRBJ2-2,13,CASSYINTGELFF
few,TRBV4-1,TRBJ2-3,16,CASSDNSGVGTDTQYF
NA,TRBV27,TRBJ1-4,14,CASSLGQRNEKLFF
few,TRBV7-9,TRBJ2-1,12,CASDEVGNEQFF
NA,TRBV4-2,TRBJ1-5,13,CASSQGRDQPQHF
NA,TRBV4-2,TRBJ2-2,16,CASSQEGEGLTGELFF
NA,TRBV29-1,TRBJ1-2,11,CSVVRGGGYTF
NA,TRBV10-3,TRBJ2-1,13,CAISESLANEQFF
NA,TRBV4-1,TRBJ1-2,15,CASSQELPGSYGYTF
few,TRBV2,TRBJ1-4,13,CASRRTGWVELFF
NA,TRBV9,TRBJ2-3,14,CASSPDRSTDTQYF
NA,TRBV5-1,TRBJ2-2,16,CASSIRTSGDHGELFF